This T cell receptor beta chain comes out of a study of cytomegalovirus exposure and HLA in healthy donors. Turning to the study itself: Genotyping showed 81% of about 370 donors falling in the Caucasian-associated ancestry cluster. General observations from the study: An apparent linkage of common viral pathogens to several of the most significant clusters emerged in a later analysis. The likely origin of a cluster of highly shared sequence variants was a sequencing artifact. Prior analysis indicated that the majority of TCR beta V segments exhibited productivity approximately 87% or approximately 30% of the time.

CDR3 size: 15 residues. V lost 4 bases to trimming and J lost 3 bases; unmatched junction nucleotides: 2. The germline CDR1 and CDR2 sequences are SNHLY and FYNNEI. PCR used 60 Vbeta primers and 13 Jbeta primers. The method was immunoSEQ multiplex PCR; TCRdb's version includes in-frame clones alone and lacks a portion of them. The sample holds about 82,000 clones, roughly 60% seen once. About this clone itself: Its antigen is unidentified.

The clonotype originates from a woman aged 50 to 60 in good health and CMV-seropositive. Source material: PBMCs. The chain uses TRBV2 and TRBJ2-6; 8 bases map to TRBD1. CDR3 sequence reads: CASSGQGSGANVLTF. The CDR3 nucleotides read TGTGCCAGCAGTGGACAGGGGAGTGGGGCCAACGTCCTGACTTTC.